These 27 T cell receptor beta chains came from one sample sequenced in a study of neurological immune-mediated disorders. Each CDR3 protein is one row after TCRdb ran MiXCR on the 5' RACE reads. This table holds under 40,000 distinct CDR3 sequences, less than 3.5% found once. Time point here: longitudinal time-point 1 (baseline). Material: PBMCs. Receptor source: a woman aged 55-75 years with multiple sclerosis.

The chain couples TRBV7-2 to TRBJ2-1, with a possible D match to TRBD1 (5 bases). The V end lost 7 bases, the J end lost 6 bases, and 19 bases lay between the germline ends. Germline lookup yields CDR1 SGHTA and CDR2 FQGNSA. CDR3 length: 15 residues. CDR3 sequence: CASTPWLTQGNEQFF. Written as DNA, the CDR3 is TGTGCCAGCACCCCATGGCTCACCCAGGGCAATGAGCAGTTCTTC. The full variable domain, completed using reference TRBV7-2 and TRBJ2-1, is GAGVSQSPSNKVTEKGKDVELRCDPISGHTALYWYRQSLGQGLEFLIYFQGNSAPDKSGLPSDRFSAERTGGSVSTLTIQRTQQEDSAVYLCASTPWLTQGNEQFFGPGTRLTVL.

The table lists this clonotype with many counts. The genes are TRBV20-1 and TRBJ2-7, with D hard to call. Per the germline V gene, CDR1 is DFQATT and CDR2 is SNEGSKA (reference sequence). Trimming removed 7 bases at V and 0 bases at J, with 22 bases between. There are 16 residues in the CDR3. The CDR3 reads CSVTRPIGGISYEQYF. CDR3 DNA: TGCAGTGTTACGCGACCTATCGGCGGTATCTCCTACGAGCAGTACTTC.

This clonotype appeared many times. V gene TRBV7-6 combines with J gene TRBJ2-1; 8 positions agree with TRBD2. J lost 8 bases, V lost 5 bases, and 11 bases had no gene match. CDR3 length: 15 residues. Per germline, CDR1 SGHVS and CDR2 FNYEAQ. CDR3 residues: CASSQTPGLVDEQFF. In DNA, the CDR3 is TGTGCCAGCAGCCAAACCCCGGGACTAGTTGATGAGCAGTTCTTC.

This clonotype has at least ten counts. V usage is TRBV24-1 and J usage is TRBJ2-3; D gene uncertain. V lost 2 bases to trimming and J lost 2 bases, with 10 bases between them. Germline CDR1 KGHDR, CDR2 SFDVKD. The CDR3 spans 15 residues. For the CDR3, the DNA is TGTGCCACCAGTGATTCCAAGGCTATCACAGATACGCAGTATTTT. It codes for CATSDSKAITDTQYF.

In the case of this clonotype: Relative to the germline gene, one junction end is altered; a read error may explain this. The chain carries TRBV5-1 and TRBJ1-1; D remains unclear. CDR1 and CDR2 from the germline V gene are SGHRS and YFSETQ. CDR3 length: 16 amino acids. As DNA, the CDR3 is TGCGCCAGCAACTTGGCAACATGGTGGGTGAACACTGAAGCTTTCTTT. Its translation: CASNLATWWVNTEAFF.

This clonotype was counted ten times or more. The rearrangement links TRBV7-8 to TRBJ2-2; no reliable D call. There are 14 residues in the CDR3. Trimming took off 1 base at V and 4 bases at J, with 7 bases between the two ends. The germline gives CDR1 SGHVS, CDR2 FQNEAQ. CDR3 coding DNA: TGTGCCAGCAGCTTAGTCGGTGGCACCGGGGAGCTGTTTTTT. As protein: CASSLVGGTGELFF.

This clonotype is classed as medium-sized. The V and J genes are TRBV7-2 and TRBJ1-5; the D gene is possibly TRBD1 (6 bases). The germline V and J ends were trimmed by 2 bases and 7 bases, with 12 bases remaining between them. Per germline, CDR1 SGHTA and CDR2 FQGNSA. The length of the CDR3 is 14 residues. CDR3 nucleotide sequence: TGTGCCAGCAGCTTAAGAGGGGGGAGCCAGCCCCAGCATTTT. It encodes CASSLRGGSQPQHF.

The J gene is TRBJ2-3, the V gene TRBV10-3, with D hard to call. Trimming stripped 7 bases from V and 2 bases from J, with 10 bases between. This CDR3 comprises 13 residues. Germline V CDR1 and CDR2: ENHRY, SYGVKD. The DNA of the CDR3 is TGTGCCATCACCAGAGATACCACAGATACGCAGTATTTT. Amino acids: CAITRDTTDTQYF.

This clonotype occurred many times. This chain connects TRBV30 to TRBJ1-1; unclear D gene. The V end lost 1 base, the J end lost 6 bases, and 9 bases lay between the germline ends. This CDR3 comprises 12 residues. From germline, CDR1 is GTSNPN and CDR2 SVGIG (reference sequence). CDR3 sequence reads: CAWSARFPEAFF. Written as DNA, the CDR3 is TGTGCCTGGAGTGCCCGATTCCCTGAAGCTTTCTTT. The full variable domain, rest sourced from reference TRBV30 and TRBJ1-1, is SQTIHQWPATLVQPVGSPLSLECTVEGTSNPNLYWYRQAAGRGLQLLFYSVGIGQISSEVPQNLSASRPQDRQFILSSKKLLLSDSGFYLCAWSARFPEAFFGQGTRLTVV.

This clonotype was observed at least ten times. The V call is TRBV5-1, the J call TRBJ1-3, with D possibly being TRBD1 (6 bases). Germline V CDR1 and CDR2: SGHRS, YFSETQ. This CDR3 has 15 residues. V was shortened by 3 bases and J by 0 bases, with 10 bases between the two germline ends. DNA for the CDR3: TGCGCCAGCAGCTCAGGGGTATACTCTGGAAACACCATATATTTT. It translates to CASSSGVYSGNTIYF.

This clonotype appeared many times. J is TRBJ1-4 and V is TRBV20-1; 7 bases align to TRBD1. This CDR3 has 12 residues. The germline V gene encodes CDR1 DFQATT and CDR2 SNEGSKA (reference sequence). Germline trimming cut 3 bases from V and 8 bases from J; bases unmatched to any gene: 3. The CDR3 nucleotides read TGCAGTGCTAGGGACAGGTTCGAAAAACTGTTTTTT. Its protein product is CSARDRFEKLFF.

The CDR3 region is CAWSVTGRNTEAFF. CDR3 nucleotide sequence: TGTGCCTGGAGTGTTACTGGCAGGAACACTGAAGCTTTCTTT. The V and J genes are TRBV30 and TRBJ1-1; D call uncertain. There are 14 residues in the CDR3. Between the trimmed V and J ends, which lost 0 bases and 1 base, there was a span of 9 bases. Germline CDR1 and CDR2: GTSNPN and SVGIG (reference sequence).

This clonotype occurred many times. This chain connects TRBV6-5 to TRBJ1-3, with D possibly matching TRBD1 (5 bases). The CDR3 contains 11 residues. Germline V gene data show CDR1 as MNHEY and CDR2 as SVGAGI. V was cut by 8 bases and J by 7 bases, with 9 bases left in between. In DNA form, the CDR3 reads TGTGCCAGCGGGGGGTATAACACCATATATTTT. Translated: CASGGYNTIYF.

This clonotype was counted at least ten times. The V call is TRBV5-5, the J call TRBJ1-3; 7 positions agree with TRBD1. Germline V gene sequence: CDR1 SGHKS, CDR2 YYEKEE (reference sequence). The CDR3 has 16 residues. J gave up 0 bases and V 0 bases, and 3 bases lay outside the gene matches. The CDR3 DNA reads as TGTGCCAGCAGCTTGGTGAACAGGGGCTCTGGAAACACCATATATTTT. The encoded protein is CASSLVNRGSGNTIYF.

This clonotype was seen at least ten times. J is TRBJ1-1 and V is TRBV5-4; unclear D gene. Trimming left V 1 base short and J 0 bases short, with 10 bases between. This CDR3 is 15 amino acids long. Germline CDR1 and CDR2: SGHNT and YYREEE (reference sequence). The CDR3 coding sequence is TGTGCCAGCAGCTTGCCGGCGACGGTGAACACTGAAGCTTTCTTT. It is translated as CASSLPATVNTEAFF. The full variable domain, rest sourced from reference TRBV5-4 and TRBJ1-1, is ETGVTQSPTHLIKTRGQQVTLRCSSQSGHNTVSWYQQALGQGPQFIFQYYREEENGRGNFPPRFSGLQFPNYSSELNVNALELDDSALYLCASSLPATVNTEAFFGQGTRLTVV.

Many counts were recorded for this clonotype. This chain links TRBV29-1 with TRBJ2-5, with a tentative D call TRBD1 (6 bases). CDR1 is SQVTM and CDR2 is ANQGSEA in the germline V gene. The CDR3 length is 15 residues. The V and J ends lost 4 bases and 4 bases respectively, with 19 bases between them. The CDR3 region is CSVALGAKLGETQYF. CDR3 DNA sequence: TGCAGCGTTGCTTTGGGGGCTAAGCTGGGAGAGACCCAGTACTTC.

At least ten counts were recorded for this clonotype. The chain couples TRBV13 to TRBJ2-7; the match to TRBD1 covers 10 bases. J was trimmed by 2 bases and V by 4 bases; bases with no gene match: 2. The CDR3 spans 14 residues. Germline V gives CDR1 PRHDT, CDR2 FYEKMQ (reference sequence). The CDR3 DNA reads as TGTGCCAGCAGCTCCGGGACAGGGGCCTACGAGCAGTACTTC. This gives the protein CASSSGTGAYEQYF.

This clonotype has at least ten counts. In DNA, the CDR3 is TGCAGTGCGAGCCCCGGGACTAGCGGGGGAAATACGCAGTATTTT. Protein sequence: CSASPGTSGGNTQYF. The chain carries TRBV20-1 and TRBJ2-3, with 14 bases fitting TRBD2. The V gene's germline CDR1 is DFQATT and CDR2 SNEGSKA (reference sequence). With 6 bases clipped from V and 7 bases from J, the junction kept 9 bases outside the gene matches. The CDR3 contains 15 residues.

This clonotype was seen at least ten times. V gene TRBV12-3 or TRBV12-4 combines with J gene TRBJ1-4, with 11 bases matching TRBD1. The CDR3 extends over 16 amino acids. The V segment lost 7 bases and the J segment 5 bases; nucleotides outside the gene matches: 9. In nucleotides, the CDR3 is TGTGCCAGCACCCGGACAGGGGGCCGGGAGAATGAAAAACTGTTTTTT. Protein sequence: CASTRTGGRENEKLFF.

This clonotype was recorded at least ten times. The CDR3 loop reads CASRGIGEETQYF. The CDR3 region has the DNA TGTGCCAGCAGGGGCATAGGGGAAGAGACCCAGTACTTC. The J gene is TRBJ2-5, the V gene TRBV27, with D possibly TRBD1 on 5 matching bases. The CDR3 runs 13 residues. Germline CDR1 and CDR2: MNHEY and SMNVEV (reference sequence). Trimming stripped 6 bases from V and 3 bases from J, with 11 bases between.

Many counts were recorded for this clonotype. The chain uses TRBV5-6 and TRBJ1-6; D unresolved. CDR1 SGHDT and CDR2 YYEEEE come from the germline V gene. Between the trimmed V and J ends, which lost 2 bases and 10 bases, there was a span of 16 bases. The CDR3 is 15 residues long. CDR3 nucleotides: TGTGCCAGCAGCTTAGGATGGAACAGACAATCACCCCTCCACTTT. Its protein product is CASSLGWNRQSPLHF.

Many counts were recorded for this clonotype. The chain recombines TRBV12-3 or TRBV12-4 with TRBJ1-1; the D is unclear. The CDR3 length is 14 residues. V gave up 4 bases and J gave up 0 bases, with 9 bases separating them. CDR3 sequence (DNA): TGTGCCAGCAGTTCAGATACCCTGAACACTGAAGCTTTCTTT. Its protein product is CASSSDTLNTEAFF.

This clonotype was found many times. This chain joins TRBV15 and TRBJ2-4; D not certain. Trimming removed 0 bases from V and 4 bases from J, with 10 bases in between. Germline loops: CDR1 LNHNV, CDR2 YYDKDF (reference sequence). This CDR3 has 15 amino acids. The CDR3 nucleotides are TGTGCCACCAGCAGAGATCTTGTGGGGAAAAACATTCAGTACTTC. Protein sequence: CATSRDLVGKNIQYF.

The table lists this clonotype with many counts. The chain combines TRBV20-1 with TRBJ2-3, with no clear D. CDR3 length: 10 residues. V lost 3 bases and J 2 bases, leaving 0 bases between the germline ends. The germline CDR1 and CDR2 sequences are DFQATT and SNEGSKA (reference sequence). CDR3 nucleotides: TGCAGTGCTAGCACAGATACGCAGTATTTT. Protein product: CSASTDTQYF.

This clonotype was recorded many times. This chain connects TRBV6-4 to TRBJ2-3, with D perhaps matching TRBD2 (5 bases). The ends were cut back, 11 bases at V and 9 bases at J, with 12 bases in the middle. The V gene's germline CDR1 is MRHNA and CDR2 SNTAGT. This CDR3 spans 10 amino acids. CDR3: CAPTGSTQYF. DNA of the CDR3: TGTGCCCCCACGGGGTCAACGCAGTATTTT.

Ten or more counts support this clonotype. V gene TRBV7-7 combines with J gene TRBJ2-2, with unresolved D. The CDR3 spans 13 residues. V was shortened by 7 bases and J by 3 bases, with 9 bases between the two germline ends. Germline lookup yields CDR1 SSHAT and CDR2 FNYEAQ (reference sequence). CDR3 coding DNA: TGTGCCAGCAAGGTCGTGGACACCGGGGAGCTGTTTTTT. It codes for CASKVVDTGELFF.

This clonotype was detected many times. The J gene is TRBJ1-1, the V gene TRBV20-1; 8 bases agree with TRBD1. The CDR3 is 16 amino acids. The germline gives CDR1 DFQATT, CDR2 SNEGSKA (reference sequence). The trim removed 1 base at V and 5 bases at J, leaving 12 bases unmatched. The CDR3 loop reads CSARVPTGESRTEAFF. The CDR3 DNA reads TGCAGTGCTAGAGTCCCGACAGGGGAATCGAGGACTGAAGCTTTCTTT.